Sequencing of this TCR beta chain was carried out in a study of vaccination and CD4 T cells after COVID-19. Comments on this clonotype: Its specificity is unknown.

The Oncomine TCR Beta short-read assay was what sequenced the DNA obtained from cultured CD4+ T cells. Once CD4+ T cells had been cultured, genomic DNA was extracted from them. TCRdb used MiXCR to reprocess the PCR reads, holding one entry per CDR3 protein. Among 15,000 to 20,000 distinct CDR3 sequences, 49% were seen once, and the ten largest hold about 4%. Findings of the study overall: Rising from 21 to 38, the median of SARS-CoV-2-reactive clonotypes did not change significantly.

As for treatment: roughly 10-day PBMC culture with coronavirus spike peptide pools or control peptides (ViraFEST assay). Expanded clonotypes were found by TCR sequencing after peptide-pool stimulation (ViraFEST). Positive PCR dates spanned March to December 2020, predating US Alpha, Beta and Delta variants. Trimming pared 6 bases from V and 4 bases from J, leaving 18 bases between. Germline CDR1 is ENHRY and CDR2 is SYGVKD. The CDR3 contains 15 residues. Sequenced: CD4+ T cells from blood, cultured in vitro. The rearrangement joins TRBV10-3 to TRBJ1-1; D is undetermined. This receptor was taken from a human donor who had recovered from COVID-19. The CDR3 sequence is CAISTDRVSVTEAFF. CDR3 DNA: TGTGCCATCAGCACCGACCGGGTCTCTGTCACTGAAGCTTTCTTT.